This TCR beta chain was obtained from a study of response to subunit inactivated influenza vaccine. Whole-study results and caveats: That few new T cells are recruited by each seasonal influenza vaccination was the authors' suggestion.

The germline CDR1 and CDR2 sequences are MNHNS and SASEGT. The CDR3 has 16 amino acids. V lost 6 bases and J lost 2, with 17 bases in between. TCRdb called the RT-PCR reads again in MiXCR, with one record for every CDR3 protein. The repertoire has 200,000 to 300,000 distinct CDR3 sequences, more than 9% of them found once; the top ten carry roughly 7.7%. In its sample, this clonotype was seen a few times. The target antigen is unknown. The chain has TRBV6-1 and TRBJ2-1, with D perhaps TRBD2 (6 bases). The TCR comes from a man between 45 and 60 years old who received an inactivated influenza vaccine. Sequencing was performed on non-naive T cells sorted from PBMCs, taken 14 to 15 days before vaccination. The DNA for the CDR3 is TGTGCCAGCAGCCCCGGACTAACCCGCACCTACAATGAGCAGTTCTTC. Residues: CASSPGLTRTYNEQFF.